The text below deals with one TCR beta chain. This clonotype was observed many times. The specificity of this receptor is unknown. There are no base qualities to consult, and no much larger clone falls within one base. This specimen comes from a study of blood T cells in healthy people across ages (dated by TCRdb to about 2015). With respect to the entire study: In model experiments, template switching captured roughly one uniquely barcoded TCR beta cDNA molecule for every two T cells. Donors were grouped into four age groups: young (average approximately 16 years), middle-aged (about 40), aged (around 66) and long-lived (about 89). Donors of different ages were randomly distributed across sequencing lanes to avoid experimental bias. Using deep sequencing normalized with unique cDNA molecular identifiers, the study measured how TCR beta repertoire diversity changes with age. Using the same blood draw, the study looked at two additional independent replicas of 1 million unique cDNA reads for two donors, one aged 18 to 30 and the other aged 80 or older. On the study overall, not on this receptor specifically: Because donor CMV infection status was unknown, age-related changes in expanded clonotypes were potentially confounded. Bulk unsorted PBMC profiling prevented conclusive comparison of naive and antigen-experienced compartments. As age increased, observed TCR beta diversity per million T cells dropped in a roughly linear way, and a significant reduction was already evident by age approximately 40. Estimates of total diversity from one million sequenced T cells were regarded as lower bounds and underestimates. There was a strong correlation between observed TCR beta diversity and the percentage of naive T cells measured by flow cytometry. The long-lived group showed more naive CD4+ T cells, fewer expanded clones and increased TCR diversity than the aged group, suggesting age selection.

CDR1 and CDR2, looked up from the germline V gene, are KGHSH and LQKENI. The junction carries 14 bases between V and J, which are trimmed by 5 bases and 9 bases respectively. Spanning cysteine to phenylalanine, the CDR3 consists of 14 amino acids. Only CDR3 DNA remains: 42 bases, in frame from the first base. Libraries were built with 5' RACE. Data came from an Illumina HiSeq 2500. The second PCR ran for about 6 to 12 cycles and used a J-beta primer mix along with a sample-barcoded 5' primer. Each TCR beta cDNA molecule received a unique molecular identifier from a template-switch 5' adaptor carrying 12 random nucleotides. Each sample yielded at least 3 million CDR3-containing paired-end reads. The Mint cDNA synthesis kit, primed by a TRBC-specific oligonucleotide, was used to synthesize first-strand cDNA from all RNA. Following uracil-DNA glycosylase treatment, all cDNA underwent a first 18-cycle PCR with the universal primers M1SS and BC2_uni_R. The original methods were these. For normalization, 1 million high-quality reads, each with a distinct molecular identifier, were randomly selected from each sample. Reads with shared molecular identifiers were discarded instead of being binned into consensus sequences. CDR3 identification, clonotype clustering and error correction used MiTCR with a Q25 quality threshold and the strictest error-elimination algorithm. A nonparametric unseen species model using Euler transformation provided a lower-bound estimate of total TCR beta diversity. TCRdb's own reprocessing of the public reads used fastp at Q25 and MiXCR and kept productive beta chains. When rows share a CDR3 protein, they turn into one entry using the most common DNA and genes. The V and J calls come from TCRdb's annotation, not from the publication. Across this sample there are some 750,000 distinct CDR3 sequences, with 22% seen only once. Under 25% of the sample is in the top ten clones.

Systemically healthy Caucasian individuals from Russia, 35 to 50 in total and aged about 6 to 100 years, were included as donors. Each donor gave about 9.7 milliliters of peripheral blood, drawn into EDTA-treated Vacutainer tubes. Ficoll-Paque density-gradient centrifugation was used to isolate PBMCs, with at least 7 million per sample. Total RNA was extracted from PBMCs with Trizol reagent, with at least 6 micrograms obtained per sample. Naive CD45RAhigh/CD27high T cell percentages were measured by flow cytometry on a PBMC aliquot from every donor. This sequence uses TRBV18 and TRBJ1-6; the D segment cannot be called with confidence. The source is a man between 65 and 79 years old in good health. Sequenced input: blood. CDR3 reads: CASSDEFPTSPLHF. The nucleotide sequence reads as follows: TGTGCCAGCTCAGACGAGTTTCCCACTTCACCCCTCCACTTT.